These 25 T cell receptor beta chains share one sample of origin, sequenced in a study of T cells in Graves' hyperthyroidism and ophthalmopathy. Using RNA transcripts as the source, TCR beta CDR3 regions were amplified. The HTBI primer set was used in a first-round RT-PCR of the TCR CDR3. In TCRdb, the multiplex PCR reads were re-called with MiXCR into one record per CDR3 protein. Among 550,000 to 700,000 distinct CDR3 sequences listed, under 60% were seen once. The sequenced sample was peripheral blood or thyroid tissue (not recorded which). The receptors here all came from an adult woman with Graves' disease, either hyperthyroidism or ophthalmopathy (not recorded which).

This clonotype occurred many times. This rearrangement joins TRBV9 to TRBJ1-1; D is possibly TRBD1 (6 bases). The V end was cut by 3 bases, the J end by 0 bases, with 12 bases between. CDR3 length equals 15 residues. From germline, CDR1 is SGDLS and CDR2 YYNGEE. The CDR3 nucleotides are TGTGCCAGCAGCGATCAGGGGTCCTTGAACACTGAAGCTTTCTTT. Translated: CASSDQGSLNTEAFF.

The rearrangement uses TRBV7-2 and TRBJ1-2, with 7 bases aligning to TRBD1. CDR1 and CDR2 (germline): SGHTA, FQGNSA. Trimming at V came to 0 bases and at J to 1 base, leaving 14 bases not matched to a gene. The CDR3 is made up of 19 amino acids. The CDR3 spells CASSLAPTGAERSNYGYTF. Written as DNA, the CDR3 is TGTGCCAGCAGCTTAGCCCCAACAGGGGCCGAACGGAGTAACTATGGCTACACCTTC.

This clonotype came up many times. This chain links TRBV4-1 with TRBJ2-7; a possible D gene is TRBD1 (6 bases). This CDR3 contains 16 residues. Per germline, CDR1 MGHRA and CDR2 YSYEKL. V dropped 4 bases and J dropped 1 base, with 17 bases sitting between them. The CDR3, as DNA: TGCGCCAGCAGCCGATCCCCTCCTACAGGGTCCTACGAGCAGTACTTC. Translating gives CASSRSPPTGSYEQYF.

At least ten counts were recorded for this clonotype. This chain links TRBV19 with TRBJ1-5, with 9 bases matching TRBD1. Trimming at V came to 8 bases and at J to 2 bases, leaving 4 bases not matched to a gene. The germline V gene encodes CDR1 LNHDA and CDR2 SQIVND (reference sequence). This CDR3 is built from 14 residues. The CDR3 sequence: CASSTGGGNQPQHF. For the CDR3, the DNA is TGTGCCAGTTCTACAGGGGGCGGCAATCAGCCCCAGCATTTT.

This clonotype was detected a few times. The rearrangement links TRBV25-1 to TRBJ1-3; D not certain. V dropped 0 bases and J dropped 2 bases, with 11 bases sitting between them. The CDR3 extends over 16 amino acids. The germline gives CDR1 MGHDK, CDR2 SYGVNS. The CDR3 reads CASSEYPVVPGNTIYF. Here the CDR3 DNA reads TGTGCCAGCAGTGAATATCCAGTGGTCCCTGGAAACACCATATATTTT.

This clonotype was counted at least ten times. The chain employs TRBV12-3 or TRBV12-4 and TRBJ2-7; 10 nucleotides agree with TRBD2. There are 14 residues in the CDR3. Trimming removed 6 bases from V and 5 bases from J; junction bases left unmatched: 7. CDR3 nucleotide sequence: TGTGCCAGCAGACCTAGCGGGAGTCTCGACGAGCAGTACTTC. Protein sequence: CASRPSGSLDEQYF.

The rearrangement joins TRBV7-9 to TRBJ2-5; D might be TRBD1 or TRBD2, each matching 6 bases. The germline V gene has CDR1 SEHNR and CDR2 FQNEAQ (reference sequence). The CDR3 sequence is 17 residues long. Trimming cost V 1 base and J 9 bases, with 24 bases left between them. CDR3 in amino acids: CASSLGAGGWSNQPQYF. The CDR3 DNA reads TGTGCCAGCAGCTTAGGGGCCGGGGGCTGGAGCAATCAGCCCCAGTACTTC.

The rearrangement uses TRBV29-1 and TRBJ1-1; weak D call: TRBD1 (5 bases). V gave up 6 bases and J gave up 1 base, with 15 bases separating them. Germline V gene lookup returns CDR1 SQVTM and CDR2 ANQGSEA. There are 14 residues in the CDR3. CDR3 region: CSVQGRVSNTEAFF. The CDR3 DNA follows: TGCAGCGTCCAGGGTAGGGTTTCGAACACTGAAGCTTTCTTT.

CDR3 amino acids: CASSPSGQILNYGYTF. The CDR3 DNA is TGCGCCAGCAGCCCTTCGGGACAGATACTTAACTATGGCTACACCTTC. V usage is TRBV4-1 and J usage is TRBJ1-2; 7 bases fit TRBD1. The germline CDR1 and CDR2 sequences are MGHRA and YSYEKL. The junction had 9 bases not matched to a gene; V was cut back by 4 bases and J by 1 base. This CDR3 is 16 amino acids long.

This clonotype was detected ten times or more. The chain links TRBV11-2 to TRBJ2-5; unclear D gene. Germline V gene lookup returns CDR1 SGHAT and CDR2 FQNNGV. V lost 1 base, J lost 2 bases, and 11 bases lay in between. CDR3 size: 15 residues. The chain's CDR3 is CASSLVFTVQETQYF. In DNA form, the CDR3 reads TGTGCCAGCAGCTTAGTGTTTACAGTACAAGAGACCCAGTACTTC. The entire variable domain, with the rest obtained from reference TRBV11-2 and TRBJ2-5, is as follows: EAGVAQSPRYKIIEKRQSVAFWCNPISGHATLYWYQQILGQGPKLLIQFQNNGVVDDSQLPKDRFSAERLKGVDSTLKIQPAKLEDSAVYLCASSLVFTVQETQYFGPGTRLLVL.

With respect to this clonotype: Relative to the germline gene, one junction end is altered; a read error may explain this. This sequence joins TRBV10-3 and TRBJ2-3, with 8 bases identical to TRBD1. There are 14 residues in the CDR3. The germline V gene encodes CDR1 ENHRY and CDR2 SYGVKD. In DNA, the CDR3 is TGTACCATCGCGAGGCAGGGGGCTGCGGAGACCCAGTATTTT. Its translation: CTIARQGAAETQYF.

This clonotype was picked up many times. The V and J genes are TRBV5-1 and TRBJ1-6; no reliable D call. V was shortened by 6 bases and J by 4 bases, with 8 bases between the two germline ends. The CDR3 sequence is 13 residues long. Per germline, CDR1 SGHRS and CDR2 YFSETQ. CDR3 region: CASTVDYNSPLHF. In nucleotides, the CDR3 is TGCGCCAGCACTGTGGATTATAATTCACCCCTCCACTTT.

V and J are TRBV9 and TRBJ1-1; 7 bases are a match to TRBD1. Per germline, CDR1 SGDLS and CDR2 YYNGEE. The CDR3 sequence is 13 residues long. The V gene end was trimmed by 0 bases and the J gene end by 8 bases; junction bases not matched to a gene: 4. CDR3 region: CASSVVQGGEAFF. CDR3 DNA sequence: TGTGCCAGCAGCGTAGTGCAGGGGGGCGAAGCTTTCTTT.

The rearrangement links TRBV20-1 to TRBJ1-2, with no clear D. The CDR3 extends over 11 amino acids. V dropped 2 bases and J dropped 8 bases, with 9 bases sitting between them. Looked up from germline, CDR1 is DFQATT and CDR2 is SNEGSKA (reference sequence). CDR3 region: CSARPSWGYTF. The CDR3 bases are TGCAGTGCTAGACCCTCCTGGGGCTACACCTTC.

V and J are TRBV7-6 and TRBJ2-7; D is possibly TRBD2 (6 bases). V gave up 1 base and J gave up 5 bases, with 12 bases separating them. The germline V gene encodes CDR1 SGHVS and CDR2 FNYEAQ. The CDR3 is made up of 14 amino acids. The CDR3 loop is CASSLETAGNEQYF. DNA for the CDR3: TGTGCCAGCAGCTTAGAGACAGCGGGTAACGAGCAGTACTTC.

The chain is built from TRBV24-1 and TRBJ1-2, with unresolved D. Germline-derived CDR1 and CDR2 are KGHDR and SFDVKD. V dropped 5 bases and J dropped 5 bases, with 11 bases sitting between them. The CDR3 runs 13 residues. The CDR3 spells CATSANEGYGYTF. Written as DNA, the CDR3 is TGTGCCACCAGTGCTAACGAAGGGTATGGCTACACCTTC.

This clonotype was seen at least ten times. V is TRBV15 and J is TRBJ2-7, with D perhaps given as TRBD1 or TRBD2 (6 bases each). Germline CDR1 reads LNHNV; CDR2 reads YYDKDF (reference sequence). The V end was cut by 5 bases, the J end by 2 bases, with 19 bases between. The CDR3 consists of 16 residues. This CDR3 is CATSRDKGGLTYEQYF. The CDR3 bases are TGTGCCACCAGCCGTGACAAGGGGGGTCTCACCTACGAGCAGTACTTC.

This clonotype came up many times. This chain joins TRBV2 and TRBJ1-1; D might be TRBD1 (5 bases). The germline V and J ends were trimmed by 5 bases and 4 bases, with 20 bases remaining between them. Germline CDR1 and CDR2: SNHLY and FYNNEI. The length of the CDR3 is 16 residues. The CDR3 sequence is CASSPEGGGFVTEAFF. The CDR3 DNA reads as TGTGCCAGCAGTCCAGAGGGTGGGGGGTTCGTCACTGAAGCTTTCTTT.

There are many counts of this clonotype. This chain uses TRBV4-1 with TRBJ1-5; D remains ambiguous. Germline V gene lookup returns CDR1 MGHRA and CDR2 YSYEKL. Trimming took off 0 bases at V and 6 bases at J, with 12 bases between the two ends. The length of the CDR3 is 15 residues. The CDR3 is CASSQDLVRRQPQHF. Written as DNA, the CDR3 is TGCGCCAGCAGCCAAGATCTCGTAAGGCGTCAGCCCCAGCATTTT.

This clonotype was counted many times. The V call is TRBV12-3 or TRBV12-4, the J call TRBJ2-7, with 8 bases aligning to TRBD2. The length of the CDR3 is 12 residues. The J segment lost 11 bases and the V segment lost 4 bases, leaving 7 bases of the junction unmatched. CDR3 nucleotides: TGTGCCAGCAGTTCCTTAGGACTAGCAGAGTACTTC. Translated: CASSSLGLAEYF.

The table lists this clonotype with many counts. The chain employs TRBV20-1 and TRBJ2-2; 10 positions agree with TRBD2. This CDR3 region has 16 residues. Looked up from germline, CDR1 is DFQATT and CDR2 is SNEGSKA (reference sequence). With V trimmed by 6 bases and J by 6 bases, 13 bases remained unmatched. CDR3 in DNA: TGCAGTGCGAGGGCTAGCGGGAGTATTTTTTCCGGGGAGCTGTTTTTT. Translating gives CSARASGSIFSGELFF.

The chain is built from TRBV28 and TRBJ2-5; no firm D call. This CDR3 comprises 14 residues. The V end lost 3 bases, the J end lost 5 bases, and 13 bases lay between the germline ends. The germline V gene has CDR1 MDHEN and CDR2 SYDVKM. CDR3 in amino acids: CASSFLGPVETQYF. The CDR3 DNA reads TGTGCCAGCAGTTTCTTGGGTCCGGTGGAGACCCAGTACTTC.

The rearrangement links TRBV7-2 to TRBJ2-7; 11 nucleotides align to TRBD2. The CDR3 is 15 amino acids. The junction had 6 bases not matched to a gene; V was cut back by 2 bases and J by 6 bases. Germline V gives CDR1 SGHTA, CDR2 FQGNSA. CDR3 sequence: CASSLMGLAGGEQYF. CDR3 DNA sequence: TGTGCCAGCAGCTTAATGGGGCTAGCGGGAGGCGAGCAGTACTTC.

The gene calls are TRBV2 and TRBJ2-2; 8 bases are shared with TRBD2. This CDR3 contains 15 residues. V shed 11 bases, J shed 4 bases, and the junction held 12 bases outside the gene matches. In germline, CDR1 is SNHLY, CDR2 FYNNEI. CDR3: CACKPAGAGTGELFF. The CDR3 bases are TGTGCCTGCAAACCAGCGGGAGCGGGCACCGGGGAGCTGTTTTTT.

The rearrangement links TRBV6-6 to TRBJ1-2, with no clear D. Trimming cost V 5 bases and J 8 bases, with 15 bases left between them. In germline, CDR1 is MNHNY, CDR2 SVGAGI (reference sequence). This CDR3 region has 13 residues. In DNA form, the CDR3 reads TGTGCCAGCAGTGAAGGACCCACGCGGGGCTACACCTTC. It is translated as CASSEGPTRGYTF.